A selection of T cell receptor beta chains follows, all from one sample in a study of shared T cell receptors in the human thymus. TCRdb keeps only in-frame clones here, not all; method: immunoSEQ multiplex PCR. The sample has about 380,000 clones; 95% are singletons. The sequencing input was thymocytes. The source of these receptors is a human donor. Each CDR3 is given with its conserved first and last residue.

TRBJ1-2 | TRBV19 | CASSPLDTRANYGYTF
TRBJ1-1 | TRBV7-9 | CASSVGTGGGTEAFF
TRBJ1-5 | TRBV9 | CASSVHFGAGQPQHF
TRBJ2-7 | TRBV28 | CASRLGPTVHKARSYEQYF
TRBJ1-3 | TRBV28 | CASSPRGQTGNTIYF
TRBJ1-3 | TRBV5-1 | CASSLAGQLAGNTIYF
TRBJ2-7 | TRBV28 | CASSLLFGRDLPYEQYF
TRBJ1-1 | TRBV7-9 | CASSRGTGAYTEAFF
TRBJ2-7 | TRBV5-1 | CASSLPGGPYEQYF
TRBJ2-3 | TRBV11-2 | CASSARGFAGREGDTQYF
TRBJ2-3 | TRBV4-3 | CASSQEVPQDPTDTQYF
TRBJ2-2 | TRBV19 | CASRSNRLAGLTGELFF
TRBJ1-5 | TRBV15 | CATSTPGGQGDGQPQHF
TRBJ1-4 | TRBV28 | CASSVDRGEKLFF
TRBJ1-4 | TRBV5-4 | CASSPRPHDRSIYEKLFF
TRBJ2-3 | TRBV6-4 | CASSPGTSEGGTDTQYF
TRBJ2-3 | TRBV28 | CASSSPLSYKTGSTDTQYF
TRBJ2-7 | TRBV29-1 | CSVGGSGTRDHLYEQYF